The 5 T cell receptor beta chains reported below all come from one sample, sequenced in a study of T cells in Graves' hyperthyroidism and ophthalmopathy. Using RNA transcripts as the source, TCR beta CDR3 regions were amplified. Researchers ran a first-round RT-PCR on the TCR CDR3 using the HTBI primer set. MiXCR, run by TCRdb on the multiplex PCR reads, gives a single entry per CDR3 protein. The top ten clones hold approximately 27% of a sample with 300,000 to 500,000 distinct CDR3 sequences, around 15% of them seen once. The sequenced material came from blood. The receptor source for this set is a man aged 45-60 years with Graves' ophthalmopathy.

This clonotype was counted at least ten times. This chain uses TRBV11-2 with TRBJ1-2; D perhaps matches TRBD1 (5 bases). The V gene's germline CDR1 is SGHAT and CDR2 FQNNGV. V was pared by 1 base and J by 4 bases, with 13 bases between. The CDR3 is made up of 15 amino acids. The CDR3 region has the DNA TGTGCCAGCAGCTTAGTAGGCAGGGAAACCTATGGCTACACCTTC. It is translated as CASSLVGRETYGYTF.

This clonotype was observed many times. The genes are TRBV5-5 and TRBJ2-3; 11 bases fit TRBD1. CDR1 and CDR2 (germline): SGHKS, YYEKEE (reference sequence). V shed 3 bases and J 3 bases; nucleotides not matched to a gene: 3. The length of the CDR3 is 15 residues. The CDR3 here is CASSSGQGATDTQYF. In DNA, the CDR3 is TGTGCCAGCAGCTCCGGACAGGGGGCAACAGATACGCAGTATTTT. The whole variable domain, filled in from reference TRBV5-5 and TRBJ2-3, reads DAGVTQSPTHLIKTRGQQVTLRCSPISGHKSVSWYQQVLGQGPQFIFQYYEKEERGRGNFPDRFSARQFPNYSSELNVNALLLGDSALYLCASSSGQGATDTQYFGPGTRLTVL.

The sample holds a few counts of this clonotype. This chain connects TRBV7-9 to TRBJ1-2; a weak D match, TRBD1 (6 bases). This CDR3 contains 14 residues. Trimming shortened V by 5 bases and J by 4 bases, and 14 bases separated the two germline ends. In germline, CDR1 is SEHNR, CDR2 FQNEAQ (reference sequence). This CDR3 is CASSNRTAPYGYTF. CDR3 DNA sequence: TGTGCCAGCAGCAACCGGACAGCCCCCTATGGCTACACCTTC.

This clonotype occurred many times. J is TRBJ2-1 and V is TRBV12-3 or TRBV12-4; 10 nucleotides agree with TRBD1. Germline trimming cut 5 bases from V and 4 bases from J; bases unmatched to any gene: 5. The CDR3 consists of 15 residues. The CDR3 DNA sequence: TGTGCCAGCAGTCCGCGACAGGGGGCTTACAATGAGCAGTTCTTC. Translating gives CASSPRQGAYNEQFF.

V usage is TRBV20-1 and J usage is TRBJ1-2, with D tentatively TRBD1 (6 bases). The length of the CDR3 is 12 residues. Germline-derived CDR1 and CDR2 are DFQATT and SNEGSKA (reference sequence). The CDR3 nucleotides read TGCAACCCTGGGGGGCGTAACTATGGCTACACCTTC. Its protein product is CNPGGRNYGYTF.